These T cell receptor beta chains were read from a single sample in a study of T cell responses to AZD1222 COVID-19 vaccine. Profiled with immunoSEQ multiplex PCR; TCRdb holds only in-frame clones, not every one. In the table there are about 140,000 clones, just over 90% of which are singletons. The specimen comprised peripheral blood, sampled on day 0 of MenACWY control vaccination. The source is an adult in good health. CDR3s leave out the opening cysteine and the closing phenylalanine or tryptophan.

V gene: TRBV5-1; J gene: TRBJ2-3; CDR3 protein: ASMAGSLSTDTQY
V gene: TRBV7-2; J gene: TRBJ2-2; CDR3 protein: ASSFSGGAAGELF
V gene: TRBV5-1; J gene: TRBJ1-1; CDR3 protein: ASSLDINTEAF
V gene: TRBV5-1; J gene: TRBJ2-5; CDR3 protein: ASSLRSTFKETQY
V gene: TRBV9; J gene: TRBJ2-1; CDR3 protein: ASSVGLAGWNEQF
V gene: TRBV7-2; J gene: TRBJ2-1; CDR3 protein: ASSPAGGRMLEQF
V gene: TRBV6-2/TRBV6-3; J gene: TRBJ2-5; CDR3 protein: ASSTGEGYKTQY
V gene: TRBV5-1; J gene: TRBJ2-2; CDR3 protein: ASSFNTGELF
V gene: TRBV4-3; J gene: TRBJ1-4; CDR3 protein: ASSQEGRRLEEKLF
V gene: TRBV5-4; J gene: TRBJ1-1; CDR3 protein: ASSLQNTEAF
V gene: TRBV27; J gene: TRBJ1-6; CDR3 protein: ASSLGTDNSPLH
V gene: TRBV9; J gene: TRBJ1-2; CDR3 protein: ASSVETVPNYGYT
V gene: TRBV15; J gene: TRBJ1-5; CDR3 protein: ATSSAVSNQPQH
V gene: TRBV19; J gene: TRBJ2-7; CDR3 protein: ASSTPTPSGVTYEQY
V gene: TRBV4-1; J gene: TRBJ1-3; CDR3 protein: ASSQDSPGNTIY
V gene: TRBV18; J gene: TRBJ1-4; CDR3 protein: ASSPPALGEKLF
V gene: TRBV28; J gene: TRBJ1-5; CDR3 protein: ASSPAGTVNQPQH
V gene: TRBV6-5; J gene: TRBJ1-1; CDR3 protein: ASSYAGQNTEAF
V gene: TRBV11-3; J gene: TRBJ2-2; CDR3 protein: ASSPPAANTGELF
V gene: TRBV5-1; J gene: TRBJ1-1; CDR3 protein: ASSLFSPNTEAF
V gene: TRBV4-2; J gene: TRBJ1-2; CDR3 protein: ASSPGEGAKYGYT
V gene: TRBV6-5; J gene: TRBJ1-1; CDR3 protein: ASSFQRAGDAEAF
V gene: TRBV5-4; J gene: TRBJ2-7; CDR3 protein: ASSFWDGEQY
V gene: TRBV25-1; J gene: TRBJ1-3; CDR3 protein: ASSEYGGTSGNTIY
V gene: TRBV5-8; J gene: TRBJ1-1; CDR3 protein: ASTSLGTEAF
V gene: TRBV5-5; J gene: TRBJ1-6; CDR3 protein: ASSADREYSPLH
V gene: TRBV30; J gene: TRBJ1-1; CDR3 protein: AWSEWNTEAF
V gene: TRBV5-6; J gene: TRBJ2-3; CDR3 protein: ASGSTLTDTQY
V gene: TRBV27; J gene: TRBJ2-2; CDR3 protein: ASSFSSRGGAGELF